This entry is about one T cell receptor (beta chain). The deep-level immunoSEQ assay was used. Original data processing: Junction-only sequences without quality scores were provided by ImmunoSEQ, so filtering was different. The data were produced by immunoSEQ multiplex PCR, yet TCRdb's version contains in-frame clones alone and is incomplete. V, J and clone size are taken as reported in that table, and D and trimming were inferred from the DNA itself. The data hold around 2.5 million clones, with 90% to 95% observed a single time. This CDR3 region has 14 residues. Germline CDR1 and CDR2: WNHNN and SYGVQD (reference sequence). The ends were cut back, 5 bases at V and 2 bases at J, with 11 bases in the middle. This entry is derived from a study of shared clonotypes between healthy human individuals.

This receptor was taken from a man aged 18 to 35 in good health. Some clones in this sample may be carry-over from other donors' samples. The rearrangement links TRBV10-1 to TRBJ2-3, with D perhaps assigned TRBD1 or TRBD2 (6 bases each). The sequencing sample was made of naive CD4+ T cells from PBMCs. The subset is: CD45RA+ positively selected. The CDR3 region is CASSWGAHTDTQYF. The CDR3 DNA is TGCGCCAGCAGTTGGGGGGCCCACACAGATACGCAGTATTTT.